This T cell receptor beta chain derives from a study of T cell clonotyping in hematopoietic cell transplantation. Study-wide results and caveats: Broader posttransplant TCR repertoire diversity was predicted by graft donor and pretransplant recipient Inverse Simpson Index values. Without cell sorting, CD4 versus CD8 contributions remain unresolved.

Sequenced by immunoSEQ multiplex PCR; TCRdb stores in-frame clones only, minus some. Of 69,000 or so clones listed, around 94% were seen once; the top ten hold about 1.5%. The length of the CDR3 is 16 residues. Germline V gene sequence: CDR1 MGHRA, CDR2 YSYEKL. Losses at the gene ends were 2 bases for V and 8 bases for J; bases not matched to a gene: 14. Comment on this clone: What it recognizes is unknown.

The clonotype comes from a man aged 50 to 59 in good health. Some clones in this sample may be carry-over from other donors' samples. The V and J genes are TRBV4-1 and TRBJ1-2; TRBD1 agrees at 7 bases. Sequencing used peripheral blood mononuclear cells. CDR3 nucleotides: TGCGCCAGCAGCCAACCAACGGGACAGTTCACGGGGGGCTACACCTTC. It yields the protein CASSQPTGQFTGGYTF.